This T cell receptor beta chain emerged from a study of blood T cell repertoires in COVID-19. Original data processing: Estimated nucleated cell counts came from reference gene primer amplification. TCRdb keeps only in-frame clones here, not all; method: immunoSEQ multiplex PCR. For V, J and clone size, that table is used; D and trimming come from the DNA. In the table there are some 200,000 clones, about 82% of which are singletons. The CDR3 is 14 residues long. V lost 3 bases and J lost 3; bases outside the gene matches: 3. Germline V CDR1 and CDR2: LNHDA, SQIVND (reference sequence). Sequencing used peripheral blood. This sequence originates from a man in his 60s with COVID-19, enrolled during active disease. The rearrangement uses TRBV19 and TRBJ2-3; the match to TRBD1 covers 7 bases. The CDR3 sequence: CASSITGATDTQYF. The CDR3 nucleotides are TGTGCCAGTAGTATCACAGGGGCGACAGATACGCAGTATTTT.